The 18 T cell receptor beta chains presented below share a single source sample, sequenced in a study of human T cells and chemical hapten exposure. The time point denotes: patch test 2, 6 weeks after DPC sensitization. Sample treatment: therapeutic diphenylcyclopropenone sensitization with weekly scalp DPC. Using its own MiXCR run on the RACE reads, TCRdb lists one record per CDR3 protein. The table records 70,000 to 95,000 distinct CDR3 sequences, 6% to 8.5% of them present only once. Sequences were derived from whole blood, sampled in connection with sensitization to the hapten diphenylcyclopropenone (DPC). The receptors originated from a woman aged 25 to 39 with alopecia areata. Some clones in this sample may be carry-over from other donors' samples.

The chain couples TRBV2 to TRBJ2-3, with D unresolved. The germline V and J ends were trimmed by 7 bases and 0 bases, with 2 bases remaining between them. CDR3 length equals 11 residues. The germline V gene has CDR1 SNHLY and CDR2 FYNNEI. CDR3 nucleotide sequence: TGTGCCAGCACTAGCACAGATACGCAGTATTTT. As protein: CASTSTDTQYF.

The sample holds many counts of this clonotype. V usage is TRBV7-9 and J usage is TRBJ2-2; TRBD2 matches at 9 bases. The V and J ends lost 4 bases and 5 bases, in that order; junction bases with no gene match: 8. Germline lookup yields CDR1 SEHNR and CDR2 FQNEAQ (reference sequence). This CDR3 has 16 residues. Here the CDR3 DNA reads TGTGCCAGCAGCTCAGCGGGGGGCGGCAGTACCGGGGAGCTGTTTTTT. This encodes CASSSAGGGSTGELFF.

This clonotype was found many times. The chain carries TRBV20-1 and TRBJ1-6; D possibly corresponds to TRBD1 (6 bases). The V end lost 1 base, the J end lost 13 bases, and 23 bases lay between the germline ends. The CDR3 has 16 amino acids. Germline assignment: CDR1 DFQATT and CDR2 SNEGSKA (reference sequence). CDR3: CSARVGQLGKIEPLHF. DNA for the CDR3: TGCAGTGCTAGAGTTGGACAGTTAGGAAAAATTGAGCCCCTCCACTTT.

This clonotype came up many times. The V gene is TRBV5-1, the J gene TRBJ2-1, with 10 bases lining up with TRBD1. With 4 bases clipped from V and 6 bases from J, the junction kept 4 bases outside the gene matches. The CDR3 has 14 residues. Germline V gene data show CDR1 as SGHRS and CDR2 as YFSETQ. Here the CDR3 DNA reads TGCGCCAGCAGCATCGGACAGGGGGGCAATGAGCAGTTCTTC. Translation: CASSIGQGGNEQFF.

The chain combines TRBV7-8 with TRBJ1-1; D perhaps matches TRBD1 (6 bases). Trimming removed 1 base at V and 0 bases at J, with 24 bases between. The germline gives CDR1 SGHVS, CDR2 FQNEAQ. The CDR3 has 20 residues. CDR3 loop: CASSLVENFRGLGMNTEAFF. CDR3 coding DNA: TGTGCCAGCAGCTTAGTCGAAAATTTCAGGGGTCTAGGGATGAACACTGAAGCTTTCTTT.

This clonotype has just a few counts. The CDR3 spells CASSLLTGTYEQYF. For the CDR3, the DNA is TGTGCCAGCAGTTTATTGACGGGGACGTACGAGCAGTACTTC. J is TRBJ2-7 and V is TRBV27; D could derive from TRBD1 or TRBD2 (5 bases each). CDR1 is MNHEY, CDR2 SMNVEV, per germline (reference sequence). The V end was cut by 1 base, the J end by 4 bases, with 11 bases between. The CDR3 loop spans 14 amino acids.

This clonotype was recorded a few times. The chain has TRBV9 and TRBJ2-7; TRBD1 matches at 11 bases. CDR1 SGDLS and CDR2 YYNGEE come from the germline V gene. The CDR3 has 14 amino acids. Trimming at V came to 0 bases and at J to 4 bases, leaving 0 bases not matched to a gene. CDR3 in amino acids: CASSVGDRGYEQYF. The DNA of the CDR3 is TGTGCCAGCAGCGTAGGGGACAGGGGGTACGAGCAGTACTTC. The complete variable domain, with remaining parts taken from reference TRBV9 and TRBJ2-7, reads DSGVTQTPKHLITATGQRVTLRCSPRSGDLSVYWYQQSLDQGLQFLIQYYNGEERAKGNILERFSAQQFPDLHSELNLSSLELGDSALYFCASSVGDRGYEQYFGPGTRLTVT.

This clonotype was observed many times. The CDR3 nucleotides are TGTGCCAGCAGCGGACACCAAAACACTGAAGCTTTCTTT. This translates into CASSGHQNTEAFF. The chain employs TRBV7-2 and TRBJ1-1; tentative D call: TRBD1 (5 bases). CDR1 SGHTA and CDR2 FQGNSA come from the germline V gene. The CDR3 length is 13 residues. V shed 5 bases and J shed 2 bases, with 9 bases lying between them. Based on the CDR3 plus reference TRBV7-2 and TRBJ1-1, the full variable domain is GAGVSQSPSNKVTEKGKDVELRCDPISGHTALYWYRQSLGQGLEFLIYFQGNSAPDKSGLPSDRFSAERTGGSVSTLTIQRTQQEDSAVYLCASSGHQNTEAFFGQGTRLTVV.

The table lists this clonotype with many counts. The J gene is TRBJ1-1, the V gene TRBV12-3 or TRBV12-4; tentatively, D is TRBD1 (6 bases). Trimming left V 5 bases short and J 9 bases short, with 19 bases between. The CDR3 is 14 residues long. This chain's CDR3 is CASSPHIGQTKAFF. In DNA form, the CDR3 reads TGTGCCAGCAGTCCACACATCGGACAGACAAAAGCTTTCTTT.

This clonotype was counted ten times or more. The chain couples TRBV10-3 to TRBJ2-4; D is unresolved. The CDR3 is 18 amino acids. Germline V gives CDR1 ENHRY, CDR2 SYGVKD. Trimming shortened V by 3 bases and J by 0 bases, and 18 bases separated the two germline ends. CDR3 in amino acids: CAISDPLRNALAKNIQYF. The DNA of the CDR3 is TGTGCCATCAGTGACCCGCTGCGTAACGCTTTAGCCAAAAACATTCAGTACTTC.

A remark on this clonotype: A much larger clone sits a single nucleotide away, making a read error possible. This chain joins TRBV20-1 and TRBJ1-6; tentative D call: TRBD1 (5 bases). The CDR3 covers 14 residues. In germline, CDR1 is DFQATT, CDR2 SNEGSKA (reference sequence). CDR3 sequence: CSASFMGVGSPFHF. DNA for the CDR3: TGCAGTGCTAGTTTTATGGGGGTTGGTTCACCCTTCCACTTT.

This clonotype was recorded at least ten times. The CDR3 DNA is TGTGCCAGCAGTACCCGGACAGGACCCTCCTACAATGAGCAGTTCTTC. This codes for CASSTRTGPSYNEQFF. The rearrangement uses TRBV28 and TRBJ2-1, with 7 nucleotides matching TRBD1. Germline assignment: CDR1 MDHEN and CDR2 SYDVKM. Trimming removed 5 bases from V and 0 bases from J; junction bases left unmatched: 7. This CDR3 contains 16 residues.

Many counts were recorded for this clonotype. The chain carries TRBV10-2 and TRBJ2-1; 8 nucleotides line up with TRBD1. CDR1 is WSHSY, CDR2 SAAADI, per germline. The V and J ends lost 6 bases and 4 bases, in that order; junction bases with no gene match: 5. CDR3 length: 14 residues. The CDR3 DNA reads TGCGCCAGCAGCCGGACAGGGTCTTACAATGAGCAGTTCTTC. Its translation: CASSRTGSYNEQFF.

This clonotype was seen repeatedly, ten times or more. The genes are TRBV4-1 and TRBJ2-5; weak D call: TRBD2 (6 bases). This CDR3 is built from 16 residues. Trimming pared 3 bases from V and 7 bases from J, leaving 21 bases between. The V gene's germline CDR1 is MGHRA and CDR2 YSYEKL. The CDR3 sequence: CASSQPRGRDSGTQYF. In nucleotides, the CDR3 is TGCGCCAGCAGCCAGCCCCGGGGGAGAGATTCGGGGACCCAGTACTTC.

The chain carries TRBV5-3 and TRBJ2-7; either TRBD1 or TRBD2 may supply D (5 bases each). TRBV5-3 counts as an open reading frame of uncertain function. This CDR3 has 16 residues. The germline V and J ends were trimmed by 1 base and 2 bases, with 16 bases remaining between them. Here the CDR3 DNA reads TGTGCCAGAAGCTTGTCCCGGGACGAAGGAACCTACGAGCAGTACTTC. Residues: CARSLSRDEGTYEQYF.

The J gene is TRBJ2-7, the V gene TRBV6-6; D call uncertain. This CDR3 is built from 14 residues. Germline V gene lookup returns CDR1 MNHNY and CDR2 SVGAGI (reference sequence). V was pared by 2 bases and J by 2 bases, with 10 bases between. The CDR3 DNA follows: TGTGCCAGCAGTTACAGTGACCGACCCTACGAGCAGTACTTC. This translates into CASSYSDRPYEQYF.

This clonotype came up many times. The V gene is TRBV27, the J gene TRBJ1-1; D might be TRBD1 (6 bases). Trimming shortened V by 7 bases and J by 6 bases, and 18 bases separated the two germline ends. The CDR3 extends over 14 amino acids. The germline V gene has CDR1 MNHEY and CDR2 SMNVEV (reference sequence). CDR3 region: CASNSQGIQAEAFF. CDR3 nucleotide sequence: TGTGCCAGCAACTCCCAGGGGATTCAGGCTGAAGCTTTCTTT.

This clonotype has only a few counts. Its ends do not fully match the called genes, so a read error is possible. This chain uses TRBV7-7 with TRBJ2-5; the match to TRBD2 covers 7 bases. The length of the CDR3 is 15 residues. In germline, CDR1 is SSHAT, CDR2 FNYEAQ (reference sequence). This CDR3 reads CASSSGPGGQETQYF. Written as DNA, the CDR3 is TGTGCTAGCAGCTCGGGCCCGGGGGGTCAAGAGACCCAGTACTTC. Full variable domain (rest looked up from reference TRBV7-7 and TRBJ2-5): GAGVSQSPRYKVTKRGQDVTLRCDPISSHATLYWYQQALGQGPEFLTYFNYEAQPDKSGLPSDRFSAERPEGSISTLTIQRTEQRDSAMYRCASSSGPGGQETQYFGPGTRLLVL.